These T cell receptor beta chains were read from a single sample in a study of OX40 agonist ivuxolimab in advanced cancers. The data were produced by immunoSEQ multiplex PCR, yet TCRdb's version contains in-frame clones alone and is incomplete. The sample lists roughly 60,000 clones; over 80% were seen once. The sample in question was CD4+ or CD8+ T cells sorted from blood, obtained in a trial of the OX40 agonist ivuxolimab. The receptor set was obtained from an adult with an advanced solid tumor such as melanoma, head and neck, liver or kidney cancer. Both conserved end residues are part of each CDR3. Fields, in order: D gene, V gene, clone size, J gene, CDR3 protein, CDR3 DNA. The D gene is left open where the match is weak. Expanded clones are given a class, and other clones once, few, many or no size at all.

d_gene: NA
v_gene: TRBV5-1
abundance: NA
j_gene: TRBJ1-1
CDR3aa: CASSSGTYTEAFF
CDR3nt: TGCGCCAGCAGCTCCGGGACATACACTGAAGCTTTCTTT

d_gene: NA
v_gene: TRBV6-6
abundance: NA
j_gene: TRBJ1-5
CDR3aa: CASRGSLNQPQHF
CDR3nt: TGTGCCAGTCGGGGGAGCCTCAATCAGCCCCAGCATTTT

d_gene: TRBD2
v_gene: TRBV19
abundance: NA
j_gene: TRBJ2-7
CDR3aa: CASSTGGEQYF
CDR3nt: TGTGCCAGTAGTACGGGAGGCGAGCAGTACTTC

d_gene: NA
v_gene: TRBV5-1
abundance: NA
j_gene: TRBJ2-3
CDR3aa: CASSLEVQSTDTQYF
CDR3nt: TGCGCCAGCAGCTTGGAAGTGCAGAGCACAGATACGCAGTATTTT

d_gene: TRBD1
v_gene: TRBV11-2
abundance: once
j_gene: TRBJ2-3
CDR3aa: CASSLDLATGGTDTQYF
CDR3nt: TGTGCCAGCAGCTTAGATTTGGCGACAGGGGGCACAGATACGCAGTATTTT

d_gene: NA
v_gene: TRBV4-2
abundance: once
j_gene: TRBJ1-4
CDR3aa: CASSPLALQGTEKLFF
CDR3nt: TGTGCCAGCAGTCCCCTAGCCCTTCAGGGTACTGAAAAACTGTTTTTT

d_gene: NA
v_gene: TRBV10-2
abundance: NA
j_gene: TRBJ1-1
CDR3aa: CASSESRRTEAFF
CDR3nt: TGCGCCAGCAGTGAGAGCAGGAGAACTGAAGCTTTCTTT

d_gene: NA
v_gene: TRBV18
abundance: once
j_gene: TRBJ1-1
CDR3aa: CASSPRGWGMNTEAFF
CDR3nt: TGTGCCAGCTCACCGAGGGGTTGGGGCATGAACACTGAAGCTTTCTTT

d_gene: TRBD1
v_gene: TRBV20-1
abundance: NA
j_gene: TRBJ2-5
CDR3aa: CSANRGETQYF
CDR3nt: TGCAGTGCGAACAGGGGGGAGACCCAGTACTTC

d_gene: NA
v_gene: TRBV30
abundance: NA
j_gene: TRBJ2-7
CDR3aa: CAWSVQIGDGEQYF
CDR3nt: TGTGCCTGGAGTGTACAGATAGGGGATGGCGAGCAGTACTTC

d_gene: NA
v_gene: TRBV9
abundance: NA
j_gene: TRBJ1-2
CDR3aa: CASSVAEGGIYGYTF
CDR3nt: TGTGCCAGCAGCGTAGCTGAGGGCGGGATATATGGCTACACCTTC

d_gene: NA
v_gene: TRBV5-4
abundance: NA
j_gene: TRBJ1-4
CDR3aa: CASKDPNEKLFF
CDR3nt: TGTGCCAGCAAGGATCCAAATGAAAAACTGTTTTTT

d_gene: NA
v_gene: TRBV5-1
abundance: NA
j_gene: TRBJ2-5
CDR3aa: CASSLEIGGQQETQYF
CDR3nt: TGCGCCAGCAGCTTGGAAATTGGTGGACAGCAAGAGACCCAGTACTTC

d_gene: TRBD1
v_gene: TRBV5-1
abundance: NA
j_gene: TRBJ2-1
CDR3aa: CASSAGTARYEQFF
CDR3nt: TGCGCCAGCAGCGCCGGGACAGCGCGCTATGAGCAGTTCTTC

d_gene: NA
v_gene: TRBV2
abundance: once
j_gene: TRBJ2-1
CDR3aa: CASSPRAGYNEQFF
CDR3nt: TGTGCCAGCAGTCCAAGAGCCGGGTACAATGAGCAGTTCTTC

d_gene: NA
v_gene: TRBV2
abundance: NA
j_gene: TRBJ2-7
CDR3aa: CASSEGAGLYEQYF
CDR3nt: TGTGCCAGCAGTGAAGGCGCGGGGCTCTACGAGCAGTACTTC

d_gene: NA
v_gene: TRBV18
abundance: few
j_gene: TRBJ2-2
CDR3aa: CASSPVGGGEVLELFF
CDR3nt: TGTGCCAGCTCACCAGTTGGCGGGGGCGAGGTACTGGAGCTGTTTTTT

d_gene: NA
v_gene: TRBV19
abundance: NA
j_gene: TRBJ2-7
CDR3aa: CASSILAPPYEQYF
CDR3nt: TGTGCCAGTAGTATTCTAGCCCCGCCCTACGAGCAGTACTTC

d_gene: NA
v_gene: TRBV29-1
abundance: NA
j_gene: TRBJ2-4
CDR3aa: CSVRESDGNIQYF
CDR3nt: TGCAGCGTTCGGGAGAGTGACGGAAACATTCAGTACTTC

d_gene: NA
v_gene: TRBV19
abundance: NA
j_gene: TRBJ1-1
CDR3aa: CASSIVQRGGQGTEAFF
CDR3nt: TGTGCCAGTAGTATAGTCCAGAGGGGGGGGCAGGGCACTGAAGCTTTCTTT

d_gene: TRBD1
v_gene: TRBV19
abundance: NA
j_gene: TRBJ1-1
CDR3aa: CASSLQGANTEAFF
CDR3nt: TGTGCCAGTAGCTTACAGGGGGCGAACACTGAAGCTTTCTTT

d_gene: TRBD1
v_gene: TRBV28
abundance: NA
j_gene: TRBJ1-1
CDR3aa: CASNLGQVNTEAFF
CDR3nt: TGTGCCAGCAACCTGGGACAGGTGAACACTGAAGCTTTCTTT

d_gene: NA
v_gene: TRBV19
abundance: once
j_gene: TRBJ1-3
CDR3aa: CASRMGETGNTIYF
CDR3nt: TGTGCCAGTAGAATGGGAGAAACTGGAAACACCATATATTTT

d_gene: NA
v_gene: TRBV5-1
abundance: NA
j_gene: TRBJ1-1
CDR3aa: CASSFQGGVRNTEAFF
CDR3nt: TGCGCCAGCAGCTTTCAGGGTGGGGTGAGGAACACTGAAGCTTTCTTT

d_gene: NA
v_gene: TRBV9
abundance: medium-sized
j_gene: TRBJ2-3
CDR3aa: CASSVGLDTTDTQYF
CDR3nt: TGTGCCAGCAGCGTAGGTCTCGATACCACAGATACGCAGTATTTT

d_gene: NA
v_gene: TRBV5-1
abundance: NA
j_gene: TRBJ2-7
CDR3aa: CASRVTAIPYVYEQYF
CDR3nt: TGCGCCAGCAGGGTGACAGCGATCCCTTACGTCTACGAGCAGTACTTC

d_gene: TRBD1
v_gene: TRBV5-1
abundance: NA
j_gene: TRBJ2-5
CDR3aa: CASSPGTGVETQYF
CDR3nt: TGCGCCAGCAGCCCAGGGACAGGGGTAGAGACCCAGTACTTC

d_gene: NA
v_gene: TRBV18
abundance: NA
j_gene: TRBJ1-5
CDR3aa: CASSPPGGRPQHF
CDR3nt: TGTGCCAGCTCACCACCGGGCGGGCGGCCCCAGCATTTT

d_gene: TRBD1
v_gene: TRBV19
abundance: NA
j_gene: TRBJ1-5
CDR3aa: CASSKTGGTRSNQPQHF
CDR3nt: TGTGCCAGTAGTAAGACAGGGGGAACGCGTAGCAATCAGCCCCAGCATTTT

d_gene: NA
v_gene: TRBV28
abundance: NA
j_gene: TRBJ1-2
CDR3aa: CASSFAGSSYGYTF
CDR3nt: TGTGCCAGCAGTTTTGCAGGGAGTAGCTATGGCTACACCTTC

d_gene: TRBD2
v_gene: TRBV7-2
abundance: NA
j_gene: TRBJ2-3
CDR3aa: CASSLGTSGTYTDTQYF
CDR3nt: TGTGCCAGCAGCTTAGGGACTAGCGGGACCTACACAGATACGCAGTATTTT

d_gene: TRBD2
v_gene: TRBV7-9
abundance: NA
j_gene: TRBJ2-3
CDR3aa: CASSVPGLAKPDTQYF
CDR3nt: TGTGCCAGCAGCGTACCGGGACTAGCGAAACCAGATACGCAGTATTTT

d_gene: NA
v_gene: TRBV7-6
abundance: NA
j_gene: TRBJ2-7
CDR3aa: CASSLKSYEQYF
CDR3nt: TGTGCCAGCAGCTTAAAGTCCTACGAGCAGTACTTC

d_gene: TRBD2
v_gene: TRBV7-8
abundance: NA
j_gene: TRBJ2-7
CDR3aa: CASSLAVAEGGNKQYF
CDR3nt: TGTGCCAGCAGCTTAGCCGTGGCGGAGGGAGGGAATAAGCAGTACTTC

d_gene: NA
v_gene: TRBV19
abundance: NA
j_gene: TRBJ1-4
CDR3aa: CASSPKGSRLFF
CDR3nt: TGTGCCAGTAGCCCCAAGGGGAGCCGACTGTTTTTT

d_gene: NA
v_gene: TRBV21-1
abundance: NA
j_gene: TRBJ1-1
CDR3aa: CASSNGPGQYTEAFF
CDR3nt: TGTGCCAGCAGCAACGGCCCTGGACAATACACTGAAGCTTTCTTT

d_gene: TRBD1
v_gene: TRBV19
abundance: NA
j_gene: TRBJ2-2
CDR3aa: CASSVRTGANTGELFF
CDR3nt: TGTGCCAGTAGTGTAAGGACAGGGGCCAACACCGGGGAGCTGTTTTTT

d_gene: NA
v_gene: TRBV19
abundance: NA
j_gene: TRBJ2-2
CDR3aa: CASSIEGGNTGELFF
CDR3nt: TGTGCCAGTAGTATAGAAGGGGGAAACACCGGGGAGCTGTTTTTT

d_gene: NA
v_gene: TRBV5-1
abundance: NA
j_gene: TRBJ2-7
CDR3aa: CASSLQAVATYEQYF
CDR3nt: TGCGCCAGCAGCTTGCAGGCGGTAGCTACGTACGAGCAGTACTTC

d_gene: NA
v_gene: TRBV9
abundance: NA
j_gene: TRBJ2-3
CDR3aa: CASSVEVADTQYF
CDR3nt: TGTGCCAGCAGCGTAGAAGTCGCCGATACGCAGTATTTT

d_gene: TRBD2
v_gene: TRBV5-1
abundance: NA
j_gene: TRBJ2-1
CDR3aa: CASSLEVAGYNEQFF
CDR3nt: TGCGCCAGCAGCTTGGAGGTAGCGGGGTACAATGAGCAGTTCTTC

d_gene: TRBD1
v_gene: TRBV29-1
abundance: NA
j_gene: TRBJ1-4
CDR3aa: CSVGEPGQGGEKLFF
CDR3nt: TGCAGCGTGGGGGAACCGGGACAGGGAGGTGAAAAACTGTTTTTT

d_gene: TRBD1
v_gene: TRBV19
abundance: NA
j_gene: TRBJ1-2
CDR3aa: CASSRTGLGYTF
CDR3nt: TGTGCCAGTAGTAGGACAGGGTTGGGCTACACCTTC

d_gene: TRBD2
v_gene: TRBV11-3
abundance: NA
j_gene: TRBJ2-2
CDR3aa: CASSPRGKGLANTGELFF
CDR3nt: TGTGCCAGCAGCCCCCGCGGGAAGGGACTAGCGAACACCGGGGAGCTGTTTTTT

d_gene: NA
v_gene: TRBV28
abundance: NA
j_gene: TRBJ1-2
CDR3aa: CASSFGGGYGYTF
CDR3nt: TGTGCCAGCAGTTTTGGGGGCGGCTATGGCTACACCTTC

d_gene: NA
v_gene: TRBV4-3
abundance: NA
j_gene: TRBJ1-4
CDR3aa: CASSQDTAATNEKLFF
CDR3nt: TGCGCCAGCAGCCAAGACACCGCCGCGACTAATGAAAAACTGTTTTTT

d_gene: NA
v_gene: TRBV4-3
abundance: NA
j_gene: TRBJ1-2
CDR3aa: CASSDLKTGGRNYGYTF
CDR3nt: TGCGCCAGCAGCGACCTAAAAACTGGGGGGCGCAACTATGGCTACACCTTC

d_gene: NA
v_gene: TRBV9
abundance: NA
j_gene: TRBJ1-2
CDR3aa: CASTLGDTSYGYTF
CDR3nt: TGTGCCAGCACCCTCGGGGACACTAGCTATGGCTACACCTTC

d_gene: TRBD1
v_gene: TRBV10-3
abundance: NA
j_gene: TRBJ2-7
CDR3aa: CAISLPGQGAPQYF
CDR3nt: TGTGCCATCAGCCTCCCGGGACAGGGGGCCCCGCAGTACTTC

d_gene: TRBD1
v_gene: TRBV6-6
abundance: NA
j_gene: TRBJ1-2
CDR3aa: CASSSTGGIGYTF
CDR3nt: TGTGCCAGCAGTTCGACAGGGGGCATCGGATACACCTTC

d_gene: TRBD2
v_gene: TRBV11-2
abundance: once
j_gene: TRBJ2-1
CDR3aa: CASSSRGGRARNEQFF
CDR3nt: TGTGCCAGCAGCTCCCGTGGCGGGAGGGCCCGCAATGAGCAGTTCTTC

d_gene: NA
v_gene: TRBV28
abundance: NA
j_gene: TRBJ1-5
CDR3aa: CASSFQGGTGNQPQHF
CDR3nt: TGTGCCAGCAGTTTCCAAGGAGGGACGGGCAATCAGCCCCAGCATTTT

d_gene: NA
v_gene: TRBV5-1
abundance: once
j_gene: TRBJ2-1
CDR3aa: CASSLEGGSYNEQFF
CDR3nt: TGCGCCAGCAGCTTGGAAGGGGGATCCTACAATGAGCAGTTCTTC

d_gene: TRBD1
v_gene: TRBV19
abundance: NA
j_gene: TRBJ1-5
CDR3aa: CASSISGTGVQPQHF
CDR3nt: TGTGCCAGTAGTATTAGTGGGACAGGGGTTCAGCCCCAGCATTTT

d_gene: NA
v_gene: TRBV28
abundance: once
j_gene: TRBJ1-4
CDR3aa: CASSAGGTTNEKLFF
CDR3nt: TGTGCCAGCAGTGCTGGAGGAACAACTAATGAAAAACTGTTTTTT

d_gene: NA
v_gene: TRBV29-1
abundance: NA
j_gene: TRBJ1-1
CDR3aa: CSVEDRKGGAFF
CDR3nt: TGCAGCGTTGAAGATCGGAAGGGAGGCGCTTTCTTT

d_gene: TRBD1
v_gene: TRBV20-1
abundance: NA
j_gene: TRBJ1-6
CDR3aa: CSAQGGSPLHF
CDR3nt: TGCAGTGCACAGGGGGGATCACCCCTCCACTTT

d_gene: TRBD1
v_gene: TRBV5-5
abundance: NA
j_gene: TRBJ1-5
CDR3aa: CASSGQGASQPQHF
CDR3nt: TGTGCCAGCAGCGGACAGGGGGCGAGTCAGCCCCAGCATTTT

d_gene: NA
v_gene: TRBV4-1
abundance: NA
j_gene: TRBJ1-2
CDR3aa: CASSQEGIGLYTF
CDR3nt: TGCGCCAGCAGCCAAGAGGGGATTGGACTCTACACCTTC